These 32 T cell receptor beta chains were all obtained from the same sample, sequenced in a study of post-analysis software for immune sequencing data. Findings of the study overall: Higher frequency in patients than in controls was seen for roughly five TRBV segments, with TRBV5-6, TRBV5-1 and TRBV20-1 among them.

Their specific antigens are unknown. Every TCR beta cDNA library bore unique molecular identifiers. TCRdb redid the calling of the PCR reads with MiXCR, one entry per CDR3 protein. The sample records about 680,000 distinct CDR3 sequences, approximately 59% being singletons. Sequenced material: blood. Receptors were obtained from a girl under 10 years old with multiple sclerosis.

The chain has TRBV5-1 and TRBJ2-1; D may correspond to TRBD1 or TRBD2 (5 bases each). The CDR3 covers 18 residues. Germline V gene sequence: CDR1 SGHRS, CDR2 YFSETQ. V shed 4 bases and J shed 8 bases, with 28 bases lying between them. CDR3 in amino acids: CASSPGPGSRVGSYEQFF. For the CDR3, the DNA is TGCGCCAGCAGCCCGGGGCCGGGTTCTCGGGTCGGTTCATATGAGCAGTTCTTC.

This clonotype was counted between two and nine times. The chain employs TRBV29-1 and TRBJ1-2; unclear D gene. V was cut by 1 base and J by 8 bases, with 11 bases left in between. Per germline, CDR1 SQVTM and CDR2 ANQGSEA. The CDR3 contains 12 residues. CDR3 amino acids: CSVEGNARGYTF. The CDR3 DNA is TGCAGCGTTGAAGGAAACGCAAGGGGCTACACCTTC. The variable domain in full, with the rest retrieved from reference TRBV29-1 and TRBJ1-2, is SAVISQKPSRDICQRGTSLTIQCQVDSQVTMMFWYRQQPGQSLTLIATANQGSEATYESGFVIDKFPISRPNLTFSTLTVSNMSPEDSSIYLCSVEGNARGYTFGSGTRLTVV.

This clonotype appeared a few times. The rearrangement joins TRBV5-5 to TRBJ2-7; possible D gene TRBD1, 6 bases. Germline V gives CDR1 SGHKS, CDR2 YYEKEE (reference sequence). CDR3 length: 15 amino acids. The V and J ends lost 0 bases and 5 bases respectively, with 15 bases between them. In nucleotides, the CDR3 is TGTGCCAGCAGCTTGGCCCCCCGACAGGACCACGAGCAGTACTTC. Protein product: CASSLAPRQDHEQYF.

CDR3 in DNA: TGCAGCGTGCGGGGGTCATCTGGGGCCAACGTCCTGACTTTC. Protein: CSVRGSSGANVLTF. This rearrangement joins TRBV29-1 to TRBJ2-6; 7 nucleotides line up with TRBD2. Germline-derived CDR1 and CDR2 are SQVTM and ANQGSEA. This CDR3 comprises 14 residues. With 6 bases clipped from V and 1 base from J, the junction kept 3 bases outside the gene matches.

This chain connects TRBV7-2 to TRBJ2-5; D is unresolved. CDR3 length: 13 residues. V was shortened by 5 bases and J by 1 base, with 8 bases between the two germline ends. Germline V lookup: CDR1 SGHTA, CDR2 FQGNSA. The CDR3 DNA sequence: TGTGCCAGCAGCCCCCTGGGCCAAGAGACCCAGTACTTC. This gives the protein CASSPLGQETQYF.

This chain connects TRBV12-3 or TRBV12-4 to TRBJ2-4; perhaps TRBD2 as D (5 bases). With the DNA end fitting TRBJ2-7 better, the J assignment may be wrong. The CDR3 spans 15 residues. CDR3 region: CASSPLGPGIYEQYF. As DNA, the CDR3 is TGTGCCAGCAGTCCGCTAGGTCCCGGGATCTACGAGCAGTACTTC.

This chain links TRBV12-3 or TRBV12-4 with TRBJ1-2, with 12 positions matching TRBD1. V dropped 8 bases and J dropped 3; count of bases not matched to a gene: 10. This CDR3 contains 16 residues. The CDR3 sequence is CASGDRGRRSHYGYTF. The CDR3 DNA reads as TGTGCCAGCGGGGACAGGGGGCGCCGGTCTCACTATGGCTACACCTTC.

The genes are TRBV20-1 and TRBJ1-5, with D hard to call. CDR1 is DFQATT, CDR2 SNEGSKA, per germline (reference sequence). Between the trimmed V and J ends, which lost 2 bases and 0 bases, there was a span of 11 bases. The CDR3 sequence is 15 residues long. Written as DNA, the CDR3 is TGCAGTGCTAGACCGGCGGGAAATAGCAATCAGCCCCAGCATTTT. It encodes CSARPAGNSNQPQHF.

The genes are TRBV7-2 and TRBJ2-7; D might be TRBD1 (5 bases). The V gene's germline CDR1 is SGHTA and CDR2 FQGNSA. Between the trimmed V and J ends, which lost 1 base and 0 bases, there was a span of 10 bases. The CDR3 sequence is 15 residues long. The CDR3 nucleotides are TGTGCCAGCAGCTTAGGGACACTGAGCTCCTACGAGCAGTACTTC. Encoded protein: CASSLGTLSSYEQYF.

CDR3 residues: CASSQGVRSETQYF. The CDR3 coding sequence is TGTGCCAGCAGCCAAGGAGTTAGAAGCGAGACCCAGTACTTC. The V gene is TRBV14, the J gene TRBJ2-5; D not resolved. CDR3 length: 14 residues. The germline gives CDR1 SGHDN, CDR2 FVKESK. Trimming cost V 1 base and J 5 bases, with 11 bases left between them. The whole variable domain, remainder taken from reference TRBV14 and TRBJ2-5, is EAGVTQFPSHSVIEKGQTVTLRCDPISGHDNLYWYRRVMGKEIKFLLHFVKESKQDESGMPNNRFLAERTGGTYSTLKVQPAELEDSGVYFCASSQGVRSETQYFGPGTRLLVL.

This clonotype was detected a few times. V and J are TRBV5-1 and TRBJ2-1; no clear D. The germline gives CDR1 SGHRS, CDR2 YFSETQ. The CDR3 totals 16 residues. V lost 4 bases and J 3 bases, leaving 17 bases between the germline ends. The CDR3 sequence is CASSQTRSKFYNEQFF. The DNA for the CDR3 is TGCGCCAGCAGCCAAACAAGGAGCAAGTTCTACAATGAGCAGTTCTTC.

This chain joins TRBV12-3 or TRBV12-4 and TRBJ2-7, with 10 bases matching TRBD2. The J call could be wrong; TRBJ2-5 is a better fit for the DNA end. The CDR3 is 15 amino acids. Here the CDR3 DNA reads TGTGCCAGCAGTCTCGGGAGTAGCGGGGGGGAGACCCAGTACTTC. Residues: CASSLGSSGGETQYF.

The CDR3 DNA follows: TGCGCCAGCAGCTTGGAGGCCGGTCCAACGGGTACGCAGTATTTT. Amino acid sequence: CASSLEAGPTGTQYF. The chain links TRBV5-1 to TRBJ2-3; D unresolved. This CDR3 region has 15 residues. CDR1 is SGHRS, CDR2 YFSETQ, per germline. Trimming shortened V by 0 bases and J by 8 bases, and 16 bases separated the two germline ends.

The CDR3 region is CSASYASGRREETQYF. The DNA for the CDR3 is TGCAGTGCTTCTTACGCTAGCGGGAGGAGGGAAGAGACCCAGTACTTC. The chain carries TRBV20-1 and TRBJ2-5; 11 bases fit TRBD2. Germline V lookup: CDR1 DFQATT, CDR2 SNEGSKA (reference sequence). The CDR3 sequence is 16 residues long. V lost 5 bases and J lost 3; bases outside the gene matches: 11.

The V call is TRBV5-6, the J call TRBJ2-1; 7 positions agree with TRBD2. The germline V gene encodes CDR1 SGHDT and CDR2 YYEEEE. The CDR3 loop spans 12 amino acids. The ends lost 4 bases at V and 8 bases at J; junction bases unmatched: 3. CDR3 DNA: TGTGCCAGCAGCCTCGGGAGGTATGAGCAGTTCTTC. Encoded protein: CASSLGRYEQFF.

Here the CDR3 DNA reads TGTGCCAGCAGCCAAGAGACCCGGGGGGCCAGCACAGATACGCAGTATTTT. Its translation is CASSQETRGASTDTQYF. The chain joins TRBV4-2 to TRBJ2-3, with D tentatively TRBD2 (7 bases). The V and J ends lost 0 bases and 0 bases respectively, with 13 bases between them. CDR1 and CDR2 from the germline V gene are LGHNA and YNFKEQ. The CDR3 runs 17 residues.

V usage is TRBV11-2 and J usage is TRBJ2-6; no clear D. Per the germline V gene, CDR1 is SGHAT and CDR2 is FQNNGV. The V and J ends lost 5 bases and 3 bases respectively, with 11 bases between them. The CDR3 totals 15 residues. In DNA form, the CDR3 reads TGTGCCAGCAGCACCCGGACGAGTGGGGCCAACGTCCTGACTTTC. Its translation is CASSTRTSGANVLTF.

V usage is TRBV30 and J usage is TRBJ2-6; D possibly corresponds to TRBD1 (6 bases). Germline CDR1 is GTSNPN and CDR2 is SVGIG (reference sequence). The CDR3 covers 17 residues. With 5 bases removed from V and 0 bases from J, the gap between germline ends came to 17 bases. The CDR3 DNA sequence: TGTGCCTGGGATTCCCCGGGACACCTCTCTGGGGCCAACGTCCTGACTTTC. It encodes CAWDSPGHLSGANVLTF.

Worth noting for this clonotype: One end of the junction varies from germline; a read error may be responsible. The CDR3, as DNA: TGTGCCTGCAGTATTAATACAGGGGGCACAGATACGCAGTATTTT. It specifies CACSINTGGTDTQYF. This chain links TRBV12-3 or TRBV12-4 with TRBJ2-3, with 7 bases fitting TRBD1. This CDR3 contains 15 residues.

The J gene is TRBJ2-1, the V gene TRBV30, with D uncertain. The CDR3 runs to 11 residues. The V end was cut by 3 bases, the J end by 4 bases, with 4 bases between. Germline lookup yields CDR1 GTSNPN and CDR2 SVGIG (reference sequence). Written as DNA, the CDR3 is TGTGCCTGGAGGGAGTACAATGAGCAGTTCTTC. It encodes CAWREYNEQFF.

The chain recombines TRBV29-1 with TRBJ1-1; weak D call: TRBD1 (5 bases). The germline V and J ends were trimmed by 6 bases and 1 base, with 12 bases remaining between them. The germline V gene has CDR1 SQVTM and CDR2 ANQGSEA. The CDR3 covers 13 residues. As DNA, the CDR3 is TGCAGCGTCCTTCAGAGGGGGAACACTGAAGCTTTCTTT. Translated: CSVLQRGNTEAFF.

The chain uses TRBV15 and TRBJ2-5, with TRBD2 identical over 12 bases. CDR1 and CDR2 (germline): LNHNV, YYDKDF (reference sequence). Trimming cost V 0 bases and J 1 base; bases outside gene matches: 9. The CDR3 contains 19 residues. CDR3 protein: CATSREFIRLAGAQETQYF. The DNA of the CDR3 is TGTGCCACCAGCAGAGAGTTTATCCGACTAGCGGGAGCCCAAGAGACCCAGTACTTC.

J is TRBJ1-4 and V is TRBV11-2, with TRBD1 as a possible D gene (6 bases). The germline CDR1 and CDR2 sequences are SGHAT and FQNNGV. The CDR3 length is 16 residues. The V and J ends lost 5 bases and 1 base respectively, with 14 bases between them. The CDR3 bases are TGTGCCAGCAGCCGGAGGGGGGCTGGAACTAATGAAAAACTGTTTTTT. Protein product: CASSRRGAGTNEKLFF.

V gene TRBV20-1 combines with J gene TRBJ1-5; D unclear. V lost 3 bases, J lost 5 bases, and 14 bases lay in between. The V gene's germline CDR1 is DFQATT and CDR2 SNEGSKA (reference sequence). The CDR3 runs 14 residues. The CDR3 nucleotides are TGCAGTGCTAGTGACGGGTCGAAGGATCAGCCCCAGCATTTT. Translated: CSASDGSKDQPQHF.

The chain links TRBV3-1 to TRBJ1-2; D gene uncertain. Trimming stripped 5 bases from V and 4 bases from J, with 11 bases between. This CDR3 has 13 residues. Germline loops: CDR1 LGHDT, CDR2 YNNKEL (reference sequence). The DNA of the CDR3 is TGTGCCAGCAGCGTCGGACGGATCTATGGCTACACCTTC. Protein sequence: CASSVGRIYGYTF.

This clonotype was counted only a few times. The chain has TRBV24-1 and TRBJ2-1, with D tentatively TRBD1 or TRBD2 (7 bases each). CDR3 length: 15 residues. Trimming took off 0 bases at V and 4 bases at J, with 9 bases between the two ends. CDR1 and CDR2 (germline): KGHDR, SFDVKD. CDR3: CATSDLQGGYNEQFF. In DNA, the CDR3 is TGTGCCACCAGTGATTTGCAGGGGGGGTACAATGAGCAGTTCTTC.

This clonotype occurred once. Germline and junction disagree at one end, which may indicate a read error. The chain's CDR3 is CASSAWDRGANRPQHF. The CDR3 DNA sequence: TGCGCCAGCAGTGCATGGGACAGGGGCGCCAATCGGCCCCAGCATTTT. The V gene is TRBV10-2, the J gene TRBJ1-5, with 10 bases that match TRBD1. The CDR3 totals 16 residues. Germline V gene sequence: CDR1 WSHSY, CDR2 SAAADI.

The rearrangement joins TRBV20-1 to TRBJ2-7; 10 positions agree with TRBD2. V lost 5 bases to trimming and J lost 3 bases; unmatched junction nucleotides: 10. Germline V gene lookup returns CDR1 DFQATT and CDR2 SNEGSKA (reference sequence). This CDR3 is built from 15 residues. CDR3 nucleotides: TGCAGTGCTCCCTCTTTAGCGGGAGGCTTCTACGAGCAGTACTTC. This codes for CSAPSLAGGFYEQYF.

In this sample, this clonotype turned up a few times. This chain joins TRBV5-1 and TRBJ2-5, with D perhaps matching TRBD1 (6 bases). Germline loops: CDR1 SGHRS, CDR2 YFSETQ. This CDR3 has 14 residues. V was pared by 7 bases and J by 1 base, with 14 bases between. The CDR3 DNA follows: TGCGCCAGCGAGTCCGGGACACTCCAAGAGACCCAGTACTTC. This sequence encodes CASESGTLQETQYF.

This clonotype was seen a few times. The rearrangement links TRBV12-3 or TRBV12-4 to TRBJ2-7; 9 nucleotides align to TRBD2. After removal of 6 bases from V and 4 bases from J, the junction contained 7 bases not matched to a gene. CDR3 length equals 14 residues. CDR3 loop: CASSYSGGQYEQYF. In DNA form, the CDR3 reads TGTGCCAGCAGCTATAGCGGGGGCCAGTACGAGCAGTACTTC.

In its sample, this clonotype was seen once. The chain couples TRBV5-4 to TRBJ2-6; either TRBD1 or TRBD2 may supply D (5 bases each). V was clipped by 7 bases and J by 0 bases, with 14 bases between them. Germline CDR1 reads SGHNT; CDR2 reads YYREEE (reference sequence). The CDR3 sequence is 16 residues long. This chain's CDR3 is CASGTTATSGANVLTF. CDR3 nucleotides: TGTGCCAGCGGGACGACAGCGACCTCTGGGGCCAACGTCCTGACTTTC. Drawing the rest from reference TRBV5-4 and TRBJ2-6, the complete variable domain is ETGVTQSPTHLIKTRGQQVTLRCSSQSGHNTVSWYQQALGQGPQFIFQYYREEENGRGNFPPRFSGLQFPNYSSELNVNALELDDSALYLCASGTTATSGANVLTFGAGSRLTVL.

This clonotype was observed a few times. The V call is TRBV20-1, the J call TRBJ2-7, with 10 bases matching TRBD2. V shed 5 bases, J shed 2 bases, and the junction held 6 bases outside the gene matches. Germline V gene data show CDR1 as DFQATT and CDR2 as SNEGSKA (reference sequence). CDR3 size: 14 residues. The DNA for the CDR3 is TGCAGTGCTGCTCAAGCGGGAGGGCCCTACGAGCAGTACTTC. This gives the protein CSAAQAGGPYEQYF.